These 32 T cell receptor beta chains were all obtained from the same sample, sequenced in a study of blood T cell repertoires in COVID-19. Here immunoSEQ multiplex PCR was the method, and the copy in TCRdb shows in-frame clones only, minus some. The sample has some 260,000 clones, about 85% seen once. The sample consisted of peripheral blood. The receptors come from a man aged 18-30 years with active or convalescent COVID-19.

This clone was recorded once. The rearrangement joins TRBV3-1 (or the pseudogene TRBV3-2) to TRBJ2-5, with 10 nucleotides matching TRBD2. CDR1 is LGHDT, CDR2 YNNKEL, per germline (reference sequence). The length of the CDR3 is 19 residues. Trimming took 0 bases from V and 1 from J; bases not matched to a gene: 11. CDR3 residues: CASSQDYRVASGGQETQYF. The CDR3 nucleotides are TGTGCCAGCAGCCAAGATTATAGGGTGGCTAGCGGGGGCCAAGAGACCCAGTACTTC.

This chain joins TRBV30 and TRBJ1-2, with D possibly matching TRBD1 (6 bases). CDR3 length: 16 residues. Germline V gene data show CDR1 as GTSNPN and CDR2 as SVGIG (reference sequence). Trimming pared 3 bases from V and 4 bases from J, leaving 21 bases between. In DNA, the CDR3 is TGTGCCTGGAGCCCCGGGGGGGGCCGGCCTGGCTATGGCTACACCTTC. Its translation: CAWSPGGGRPGYGYTF.

The chain couples TRBV10-2 to TRBJ2-1; a possible D gene is TRBD2 (7 bases). Trimming removed 6 bases from V and 8 bases from J, with 23 bases in between. This CDR3 contains 16 residues. CDR1 WSHSY and CDR2 SAAADI come from the germline V gene. CDR3 nucleotide sequence: TGCGCCAGCAGGGCCGTTATGAGGGGGGGCCGCCATGAGCAGTTCTTC. Its translation is CASRAVMRGGRHEQFF.

A few counts support this clone. The chain has TRBV6-2 or TRBV6-3 and TRBJ1-5, with D possibly being TRBD1 (6 bases). This CDR3 region has 15 residues. Trimming removed 2 bases at V and 0 bases at J, with 8 bases between. Germline V gene lookup returns CDR1 MNHEY and CDR2 SVGEGT. CDR3 sequence: CASSYGTTSNQPQHF. The CDR3 nucleotides are TGTGCCAGCAGTTACGGGACAACTAGCAATCAGCCCCAGCATTTT.

A single count supports this clone. The CDR3 bases are TGTGCCAGCACCGGACAGGGCATGATTAACACTGAAGCTTTCTTT. Amino acids: CASTGQGMINTEAFF. V is TRBV6-5 and J is TRBJ1-1, with 8 bases aligning to TRBD1. The V and J ends lost 7 bases and 2 bases, in that order; junction bases with no gene match: 9. This CDR3 is 15 amino acids long. Germline V gene lookup returns CDR1 MNHEY and CDR2 SVGAGI.

This clone was found a few times. V is TRBV28 and J is TRBJ2-1; 10 bases match TRBD2. The CDR3 contains 16 residues. The junction had 13 bases not matched to a gene; V was cut back by 6 bases and J by 8 bases. The germline V gene encodes CDR1 MDHEN and CDR2 SYDVKM. The CDR3 region is CASRTGGAGGPDEQFF. Here the CDR3 DNA reads TGTGCCAGCAGGACAGGTGGAGCGGGAGGGCCAGATGAGCAGTTCTTC.

The rearrangement links TRBV6-5 to TRBJ1-2, with a possible D match to TRBD1 (6 bases). Germline V lookup: CDR1 MNHEY, CDR2 SVGAGI. The CDR3 is made up of 13 amino acids. Trimming took off 2 bases at V and 8 bases at J, with 12 bases between the two ends. The DNA of the CDR3 is TGTGCCAGCAGTTACGGGGGGGGCGAAGGCTACACCTTC. Its translation: CASSYGGGEGYTF.

The chain joins TRBV6-2 or TRBV6-3 to TRBJ1-5, with a possible D match to TRBD1 (6 bases). CDR3 length equals 17 residues. Germline values: CDR1 MNHEY, CDR2 SVGEGT. V was cut by 7 bases and J by 6 bases, with 25 bases left in between. CDR3 coding DNA: TGTGCCAGCACCCCCTCGGGGAAGGGGACACAAGGTCAGCCCCAGCATTTT. As protein: CASTPSGKGTQGQPQHF.

The chain has TRBV12-3 or TRBV12-4 and TRBJ1-5, with D perhaps matching TRBD1 (6 bases). This CDR3 contains 13 residues. V lost 6 bases, J lost 9 bases, and 15 bases lay in between. This CDR3 reads CASRDRLGSPQHF. Here the CDR3 DNA reads TGTGCCAGCAGAGACAGGCTGGGGTCGCCCCAGCATTTT.

V gene TRBV2 combines with J gene TRBJ1-6; D may be TRBD1 (5 bases). The CDR3 is 16 residues long. Germline V gene sequence: CDR1 SNHLY, CDR2 FYNNEI. The V gene lost 5 bases and the J gene lost 8 bases, with 19 bases spanning the gap. This CDR3 is CASSFRGGIFDSPLHF. In DNA form, the CDR3 reads TGTGCCAGCAGTTTCCGCGGGGGGATCTTTGATTCACCCCTCCACTTT.

The rearrangement joins TRBV2 to TRBJ2-4; TRBD2 aligns across 7 bases. The CDR3 covers 19 residues. V lost 4 bases and J lost 0; bases outside the gene matches: 15. Germline V gene data show CDR1 as SNHLY and CDR2 as FYNNEI. DNA for the CDR3: TGTGCCAGCAGTGTATCAAATGGGGCGGGAGTAATAGCCAAAAACATTCAGTACTTC. Its translation is CASSVSNGAGVIAKNIQYF.

This clone was counted once. The CDR3 loop is CASSYRVNTEAFF. CDR3 in DNA: TGTGCCAGCAGTTACAGAGTGAACACTGAAGCTTTCTTT. The V call is TRBV27, the J call TRBJ1-1; no clear D gene. Germline-derived CDR1 and CDR2 are MNHEY and SMNVEV (reference sequence). CDR3 size: 13 residues. The V gene lost 4 bases and the J gene lost 0 bases, with 6 bases spanning the gap.

CDR3 amino acids: CASSVATLTSGSNEQFF. The CDR3 bases are TGTGCCAGCAGCGTAGCTACTTTGACTAGCGGGAGCAATGAGCAGTTCTTC. J is TRBJ2-1 and V is TRBV9, with TRBD2 matching 12 bases. CDR1 and CDR2 (germline): SGDLS, YYNGEE. The trim removed 0 bases at V and 6 bases at J, leaving 7 bases unmatched. The CDR3 sequence is 17 residues long.

This clone was seen a single time. The gene calls are TRBV2 and TRBJ1-1, with D unclear. Trimming removed 4 bases at V and 6 bases at J, with 15 bases between. This CDR3 is built from 14 residues. The germline gives CDR1 SNHLY, CDR2 FYNNEI. The chain's CDR3 is CASSVGLPSAEAFF. The CDR3 bases are TGTGCCAGCAGTGTCGGACTCCCGAGCGCTGAAGCTTTCTTT. Using reference TRBV2 and TRBJ1-1 for the parts outside the CDR3, the full variable domain is EPEVTQTPSHQVTQMGQEVILRCVPISNHLYFYWYRQILGQKVEFLVSFYNNEISEKSEIFDDQFSVERPDGSNFTLKIRSTKLEDSAMYFCASSVGLPSAEAFFGQGTRLTVV.

V usage is TRBV28 and J usage is TRBJ2-1, with 8 bases lining up with TRBD2. Germline V gene data show CDR1 as MDHEN and CDR2 as SYDVKM. The J segment lost 3 bases and the V segment lost 2 bases, leaving 3 bases of the junction unmatched. CDR3 length: 15 amino acids. CDR3 region: CASSLAGGSYNEQFF. The CDR3 nucleotides read TGTGCCAGCAGTTTAGCGGGAGGCAGCTACAATGAGCAGTTCTTC.

V and J are TRBV7-6 and TRBJ1-5; 8 positions match TRBD1. Germline CDR1 is SGHVS and CDR2 is FNYEAQ. Unmatched junction bases numbered 8, after V lost 5 bases and J lost 2 bases. The CDR3 consists of 16 residues. The CDR3 nucleotides read TGTGCCAGCAGCCCCGACAGGGGCCAAGGCAATCAGCCCCAGCATTTT. It specifies CASSPDRGQGNQPQHF.

V and J are TRBV5-1 and TRBJ1-3; D is uncertain. The CDR3 length is 13 residues. Germline CDR1 and CDR2: SGHRS and YFSETQ. Deletions cut 4 bases from V and 4 bases from J, with 9 bases between. Here the CDR3 DNA reads TGCGCCAGCAGCAGTACTCGGGGAAACACCATATATTTT. Protein sequence: CASSSTRGNTIYF.

This clone was picked up one time. The chain links TRBV5-1 to TRBJ1-2; TRBD1 agrees at 8 bases. V was pared by 3 bases and J by 5 bases, with 15 bases of the junction left unmatched. Germline lookup yields CDR1 SGHRS and CDR2 YFSETQ. The CDR3 spans 17 residues. The CDR3 DNA reads TGCGCCAGCAGCTCCGGACAGGGCGGGCGCTCGGGATATGGCTACACCTTC. This codes for CASSSGQGGRSGYGYTF.

The chain links TRBV30 to TRBJ1-1; a weak D match, TRBD1 (6 bases). Germline values: CDR1 GTSNPN, CDR2 SVGIG (reference sequence). V lost 3 bases and J lost 0, with 14 bases in between. The CDR3 loop spans 15 amino acids. CDR3 nucleotides: TGTGCCTGGAGCAGGGGTGAGGGCTTGAACACTGAAGCTTTCTTT. Translation: CAWSRGEGLNTEAFF.

This clone was seen a handful of times. This specimen includes other DNA sequences encoding the same CDR3. This chain joins TRBV3-1 (or the pseudogene TRBV3-2) and TRBJ2-7, with 8 bases identical to TRBD1. The CDR3 runs 14 residues. Trimming took 1 base from V and 6 from J; bases not matched to a gene: 5. Germline V gives CDR1 LGHDT, CDR2 YNNKEL (reference sequence). CDR3 residues: CASSQATGVGEQYF. Here the CDR3 DNA reads TGTGCCAGCAGCCAAGCGACAGGGGTCGGCGAGCAGTACTTC.

This chain links TRBV7-8 with TRBJ2-1; TRBD1 matches 8 bases. There are 16 residues in the CDR3. V lost 3 bases to trimming and J lost 6 bases; unmatched junction nucleotides: 10. Germline CDR1 is SGHVS and CDR2 is FQNEAQ. The chain's CDR3 is CASSFFAGGLGNEQFF. CDR3 DNA sequence: TGTGCCAGCAGCTTTTTCGCAGGGGGCTTGGGCAATGAGCAGTTCTTC.

This chain connects TRBV4-3 to TRBJ2-1; 7 bases line up with TRBD1. This CDR3 is 16 amino acids long. Germline values: CDR1 LGHNA, CDR2 YSLEER. Losses at the gene ends were 1 base for V and 12 bases for J; bases not matched to a gene: 15. The CDR3 protein is CASSQGWPSGAGGQFF. The CDR3 DNA follows: TGCGCCAGCAGCCAAGGGTGGCCGTCGGGCGCAGGGGGGCAGTTCTTC.

The chain has TRBV5-6 and TRBJ2-2; 9 nucleotides agree with TRBD1. Germline V lookup: CDR1 SGHDT, CDR2 YYEEEE. The V gene end was trimmed by 0 bases and the J gene end by 5 bases; junction bases not matched to a gene: 5. CDR3 length: 16 residues. The CDR3: CASSLGPGQGTGELFF. For the CDR3, the DNA is TGTGCCAGCAGCTTGGGGCCGGGACAGGGTACCGGGGAGCTGTTTTTT.

V is TRBV7-9 and J is TRBJ2-3, with no clear D. Germline V gene sequence: CDR1 SEHNR, CDR2 FQNEAQ (reference sequence). This CDR3 comprises 11 residues. The germline V and J ends were trimmed by 5 bases and 2 bases, with 2 bases remaining between them. The CDR3 loop is CASSLTDTQYF. The CDR3, as DNA: TGTGCCAGCAGCCTCACAGATACGCAGTATTTT.

The rearrangement links TRBV9 to TRBJ2-3, with a weak D call TRBD1 (6 bases). The CDR3 runs to 16 residues. V was clipped by 3 bases and J by 2 bases, with 16 bases between them. Germline V gene lookup returns CDR1 SGDLS and CDR2 YYNGEE. The CDR3 DNA follows: TGTGCCAGCAGCGAGCCGACACGGGACAACACAGATACGCAGTATTTT. Residues: CASSEPTRDNTDTQYF.

J is TRBJ1-1 and V is TRBV7-3; D not certain. Germline V gene sequence: CDR1 SGHTA, CDR2 FQGTGA. The CDR3 covers 13 residues. Trimming removed 1 base from V and 1 base from J, with 4 bases in between. The CDR3 loop is CASSLISNTEAFF. CDR3 sequence (DNA): TGTGCCAGCAGCTTAATCTCGAACACTGAAGCTTTCTTT.

The J gene is TRBJ2-3, the V gene TRBV7-2, with D uncertain. This CDR3 is 13 amino acids long. V was shortened by 1 base and J by 4 bases, with 6 bases between the two germline ends. The germline V gene encodes CDR1 SGHTA and CDR2 FQGNSA. This CDR3 is CASSLDTPDTQYF. CDR3 nucleotide sequence: TGTGCCAGCAGCTTAGACACCCCAGATACGCAGTATTTT.

The chain links TRBV4-3 to TRBJ1-2, with D perhaps TRBD1 (5 bases). Trimming took off 1 base at V and 3 bases at J, with 15 bases between the two ends. The length of the CDR3 is 16 residues. Germline assignment: CDR1 LGHNA and CDR2 YSLEER. The CDR3 DNA is TGCGCCAGCAGCCAAGGGCACGGGGGAGGGTACTATGGCTACACCTTC. Translation: CASSQGHGGGYYGYTF.

The chain is built from TRBV11-2 and TRBJ2-2; 10 nucleotides agree with TRBD1. The germline V gene encodes CDR1 SGHAT and CDR2 FQNNGV. The CDR3 runs to 17 residues. V shed 0 bases, J shed 7 bases, and the junction held 8 bases outside the gene matches. CDR3 coding DNA: TGTGCCAGCAGCTTAGATCGACGACAGGGGGCCGGCGGGGAGCTGTTTTTT. Its protein product is CASSLDRRQGAGGELFF.

The chain employs TRBV9 and TRBJ2-3; 13 positions match TRBD2. Germline CDR1 and CDR2: SGDLS and YYNGEE. V was clipped by 1 base and J by 0 bases; unmatched bases: 5. The CDR3 is 18 residues long. The CDR3 sequence: CASSVPSGLAGSTDTQYF. The CDR3 DNA reads TGTGCCAGCAGCGTACCATCGGGACTAGCGGGGAGCACAGATACGCAGTATTTT.

The V gene is TRBV2, the J gene TRBJ1-1; no reliable D call. Germline CDR1 reads SNHLY; CDR2 reads FYNNEI. The CDR3 is 15 residues long. V lost 1 base and J 1 base, leaving 10 bases between the germline ends. The CDR3 is CASSEVDTPNTEAFF. The CDR3 nucleotides are TGTGCCAGCAGTGAAGTCGACACGCCGAACACTGAAGCTTTCTTT.

V and J are TRBV7-2 and TRBJ2-1; D possibly corresponds to TRBD2 (6 bases). The germline V gene encodes CDR1 SGHTA and CDR2 FQGNSA. This CDR3 region has 16 residues. Trimming shortened V by 5 bases and J by 8 bases, and 22 bases separated the two germline ends. The CDR3 spells CASSRPFGGTSDEQFF. CDR3 bases: TGTGCCAGCAGCCGGCCCTTTGGGGGGACCAGTGATGAGCAGTTCTTC.